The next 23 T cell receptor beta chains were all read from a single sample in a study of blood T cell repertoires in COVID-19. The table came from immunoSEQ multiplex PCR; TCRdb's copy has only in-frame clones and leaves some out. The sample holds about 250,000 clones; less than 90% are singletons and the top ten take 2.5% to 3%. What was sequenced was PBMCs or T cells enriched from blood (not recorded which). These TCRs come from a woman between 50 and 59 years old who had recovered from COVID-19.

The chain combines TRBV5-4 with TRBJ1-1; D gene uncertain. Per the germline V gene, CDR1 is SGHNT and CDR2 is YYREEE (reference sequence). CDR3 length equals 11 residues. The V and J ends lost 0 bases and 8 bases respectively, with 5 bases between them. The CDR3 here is CASSLGREAFF. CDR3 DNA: TGTGCCAGCAGCTTGGGCCGGGAAGCTTTCTTT. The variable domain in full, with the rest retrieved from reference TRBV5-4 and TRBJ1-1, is ETGVTQSPTHLIKTRGQQVTLRCSSQSGHNTVSWYQQALGQGPQFIFQYYREEENGRGNFPPRFSGLQFPNYSSELNVNALELDDSALYLCASSLGREAFFGQGTRLTVV.

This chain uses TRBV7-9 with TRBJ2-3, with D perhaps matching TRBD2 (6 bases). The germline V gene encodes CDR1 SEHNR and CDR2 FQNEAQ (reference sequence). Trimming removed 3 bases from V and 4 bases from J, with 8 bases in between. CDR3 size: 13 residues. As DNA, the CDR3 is TGTGCCAGCAGCTTTGGGACTGCAGATACGCAGTATTTT. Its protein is CASSFGTADTQYF.

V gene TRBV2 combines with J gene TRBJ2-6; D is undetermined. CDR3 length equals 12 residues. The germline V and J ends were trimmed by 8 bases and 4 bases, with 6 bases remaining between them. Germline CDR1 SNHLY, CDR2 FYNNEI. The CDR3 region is CASESGANVLTF. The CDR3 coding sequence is TGTGCCAGCGAGTCCGGGGCCAACGTCCTGACTTTC.

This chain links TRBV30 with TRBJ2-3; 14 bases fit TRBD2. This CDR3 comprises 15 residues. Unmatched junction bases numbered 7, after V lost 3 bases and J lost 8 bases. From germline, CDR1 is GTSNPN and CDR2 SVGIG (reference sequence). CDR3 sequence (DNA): TGTGCCTGGAGCCTCACCGGGACTAGCGGGAGTACGCAGTATTTT. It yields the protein CAWSLTGTSGSTQYF.

Here the CDR3 DNA reads TGTGCCAGCAGCCTGAGGGCCGACGATTACGAGCAGTACTTC. This gives the protein CASSLRADDYEQYF. This chain links TRBV5-5 with TRBJ2-7; a possible D gene is TRBD2 (5 bases). The V gene lost 4 bases and the J gene lost 4 bases, with 15 bases spanning the gap. Germline CDR1 reads SGHKS; CDR2 reads YYEKEE (reference sequence). The CDR3 covers 14 residues.

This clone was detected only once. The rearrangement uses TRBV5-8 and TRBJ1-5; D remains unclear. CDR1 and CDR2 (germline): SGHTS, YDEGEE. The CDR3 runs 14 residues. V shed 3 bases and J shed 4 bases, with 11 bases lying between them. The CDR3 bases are TGTGCCAGCAGCTCAACAGACGGTAATCAGCCCCAGCATTTT. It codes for CASSSTDGNQPQHF.

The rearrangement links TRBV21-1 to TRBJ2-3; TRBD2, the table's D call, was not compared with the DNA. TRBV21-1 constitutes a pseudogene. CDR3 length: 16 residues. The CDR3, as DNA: TGTGCCAGCAGCCCTGGGGGGGGGTTGTACACAGATACGCAGTATTTT. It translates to CASSPGGGLYTDTQYF.

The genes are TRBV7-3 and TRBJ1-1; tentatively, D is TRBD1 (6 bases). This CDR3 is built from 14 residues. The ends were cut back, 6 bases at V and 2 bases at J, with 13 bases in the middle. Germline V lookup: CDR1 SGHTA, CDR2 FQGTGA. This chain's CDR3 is CASSLTGKNTEAFF. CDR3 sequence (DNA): TGTGCCAGCAGTCTGACAGGAAAAAACACTGAAGCTTTCTTT.

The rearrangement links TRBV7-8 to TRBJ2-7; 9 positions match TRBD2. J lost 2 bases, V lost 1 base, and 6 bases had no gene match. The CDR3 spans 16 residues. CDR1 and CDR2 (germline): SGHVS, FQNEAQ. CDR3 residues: CASSLVPSGITYEQYF. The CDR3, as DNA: TGTGCCAGCAGCTTAGTGCCTAGCGGGATAACCTACGAGCAGTACTTC. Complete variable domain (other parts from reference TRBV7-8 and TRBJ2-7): GAGVSQSPRYKVAKRGQDVALRCDPISGHVSLFWYQQALGQGPEFLTYFQNEAQLDKSGLPSDRFFAERPEGSVSTLKIQRTQQEDSAVYLCASSLVPSGITYEQYFGPGTRLTVT.

Here the CDR3 DNA reads TGTGCCAGCAGCTTGGGACAGGGGACTCAGCCCCAGCATTTT. Amino acids: CASSLGQGTQPQHF. The chain carries TRBV5-8 and TRBJ1-5; 8 bases are shared with TRBD1. Germline CDR1 and CDR2: SGHTS and YDEGEE. The CDR3 spans 14 residues. Trimming cost V 0 bases and J 6 bases; bases outside gene matches: 2.

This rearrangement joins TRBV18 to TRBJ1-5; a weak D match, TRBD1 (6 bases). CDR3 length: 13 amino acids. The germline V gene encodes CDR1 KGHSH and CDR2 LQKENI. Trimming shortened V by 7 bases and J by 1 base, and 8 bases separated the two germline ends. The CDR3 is CASCTGSNQPQHF. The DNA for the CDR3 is TGTGCCAGCTGTACAGGGAGCAATCAGCCCCAGCATTTT.

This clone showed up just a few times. The CDR3 DNA reads as TGCAGCGTTACTAGCGGCTCCTACGAGCAGTACTTC. It yields the protein CSVTSGSYEQYF. This sequence joins TRBV29-1 and TRBJ2-7; 8 bases match TRBD2. Germline trimming cut 5 bases from V and 0 bases from J; bases unmatched to any gene: 0. Germline CDR1 reads SQVTM; CDR2 reads ANQGSEA. The CDR3 contains 12 residues.

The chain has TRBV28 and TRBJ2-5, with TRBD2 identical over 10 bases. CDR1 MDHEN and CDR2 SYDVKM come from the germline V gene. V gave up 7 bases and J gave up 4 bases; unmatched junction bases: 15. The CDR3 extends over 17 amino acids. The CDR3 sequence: CASTLSGRAAGVETQYF. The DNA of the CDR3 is TGTGCCAGCACCTTGAGCGGGAGGGCCGCGGGGGTAGAGACCCAGTACTTC.

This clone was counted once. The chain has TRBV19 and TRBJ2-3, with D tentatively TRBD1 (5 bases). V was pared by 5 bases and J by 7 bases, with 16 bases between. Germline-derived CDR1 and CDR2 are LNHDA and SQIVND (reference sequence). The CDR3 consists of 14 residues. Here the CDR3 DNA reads TGTGCCAGTAGTGGGGCTTTCAAGGATAATACGCAGTATTTT. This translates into CASSGAFKDNTQYF.

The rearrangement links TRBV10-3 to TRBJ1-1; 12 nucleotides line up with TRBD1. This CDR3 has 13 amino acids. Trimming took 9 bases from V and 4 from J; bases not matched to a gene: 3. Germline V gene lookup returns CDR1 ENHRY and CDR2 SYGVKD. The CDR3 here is CAIGTGGSTEAFF. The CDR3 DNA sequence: TGTGCCATTGGGACAGGGGGCTCCACTGAAGCTTTCTTT.

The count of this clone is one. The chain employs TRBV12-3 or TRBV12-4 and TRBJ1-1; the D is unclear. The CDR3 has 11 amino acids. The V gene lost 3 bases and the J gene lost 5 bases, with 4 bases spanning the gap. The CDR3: CASSFRTEAFF. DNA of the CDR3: TGTGCCAGCAGTTTCCGGACTGAAGCTTTCTTT.

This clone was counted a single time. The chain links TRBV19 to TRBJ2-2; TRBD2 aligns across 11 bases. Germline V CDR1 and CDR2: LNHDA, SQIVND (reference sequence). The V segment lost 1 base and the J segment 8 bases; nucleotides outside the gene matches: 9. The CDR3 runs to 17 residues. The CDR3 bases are TGTGCCAGTAGTATAGTCTTAGCGGGAGGGCCAGCTGGGGAGCTGTTTTTT. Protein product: CASSIVLAGGPAGELFF.

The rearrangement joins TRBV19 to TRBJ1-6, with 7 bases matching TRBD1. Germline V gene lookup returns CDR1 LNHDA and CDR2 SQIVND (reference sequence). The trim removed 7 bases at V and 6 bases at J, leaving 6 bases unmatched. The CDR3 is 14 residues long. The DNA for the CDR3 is TGTGCCAGTACCAGGACAGGCGCTAATTCACCCCTCCACTTT. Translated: CASTRTGANSPLHF.

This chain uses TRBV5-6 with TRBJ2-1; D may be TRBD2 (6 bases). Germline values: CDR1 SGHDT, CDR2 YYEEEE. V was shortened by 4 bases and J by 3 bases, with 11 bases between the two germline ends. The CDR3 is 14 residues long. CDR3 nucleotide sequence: TGTGCCAGCAGCAAAGTAGCGGTCTACAATGAGCAGTTCTTC. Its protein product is CASSKVAVYNEQFF.

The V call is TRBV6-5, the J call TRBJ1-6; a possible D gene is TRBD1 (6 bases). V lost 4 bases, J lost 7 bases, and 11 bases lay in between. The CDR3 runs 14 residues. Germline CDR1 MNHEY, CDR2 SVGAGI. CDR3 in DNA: TGTGCCAGCAGTTCCGGGACAAGGAATTCACCCCTCCACTTT. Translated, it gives CASSSGTRNSPLHF.

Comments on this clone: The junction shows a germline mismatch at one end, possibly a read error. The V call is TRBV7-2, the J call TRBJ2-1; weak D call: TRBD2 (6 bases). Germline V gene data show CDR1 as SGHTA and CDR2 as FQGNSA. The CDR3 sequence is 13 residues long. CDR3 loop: CASSLRAGLERLF. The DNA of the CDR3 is TGTGCCAGCAGCTTACGAGCGGGTCTGGAGCGACTCTTC.

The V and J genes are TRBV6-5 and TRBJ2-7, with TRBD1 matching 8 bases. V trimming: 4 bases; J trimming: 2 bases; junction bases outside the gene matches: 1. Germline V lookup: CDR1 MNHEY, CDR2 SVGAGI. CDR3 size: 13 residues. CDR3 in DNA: TGTGCCAGCAGTTCGGACAGGGCCTACGAGCAGTACTTC. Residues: CASSSDRAYEQYF.

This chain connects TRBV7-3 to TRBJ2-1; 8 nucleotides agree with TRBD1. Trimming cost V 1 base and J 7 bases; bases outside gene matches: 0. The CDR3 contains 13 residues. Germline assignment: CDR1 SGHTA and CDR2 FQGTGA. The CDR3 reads CASSLNRGNEQFF. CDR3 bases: TGTGCCAGCAGCTTAAACAGGGGGAATGAGCAGTTCTTC. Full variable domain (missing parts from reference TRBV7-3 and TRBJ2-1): GAGVSQTPSNKVTEKGKYVELRCDPISGHTALYWYRQSLGQGPEFLIYFQGTGAADDSGLPNDRFFAVRPEGSVSTLKIQRTERGDSAVYLCASSLNRGNEQFFGPGTRLTVL.